This TCR beta chain was recovered during a study of neurological immune-mediated disorders. In the study overall: In a group of 34 multiple sclerosis patients, 31 had the relapsing-remitting type and 3 had the secondary progressive type. Study outcomes and limitations: The absence of shared CDR3 amino acid sequences among expanded clones across subjects suggests private repertoires in all groups. None of the features examined (clinical or MRI) was associated with the multiple sclerosis repertoire cluster.

This clonotype has at least ten counts. The antigen is unknown. Synthesis of cDNA used 5'RACE (with 10-nucleotide random UMIs). MiXCR was run by TCRdb on the 5' RACE reads, yielding one entry per CDR3 protein. The table includes tens of thousands of distinct CDR3 sequences, around 3% detected once. V lost 4 bases to trimming and J lost 4 bases; unmatched junction nucleotides: 9. The CDR3 has 16 residues. Germline lookup yields CDR1 SGHRS and CDR2 YFSETQ. Sequenced sample: PBMCs. The sequence derives from a man between 35 and 55 years old with multiple sclerosis. This chain links TRBV5-1 with TRBJ2-1; 9 positions match TRBD1. CDR3 sequence: CASSPGQGTFYNEQFF. DNA for the CDR3: TGCGCCAGCAGCCCCGGACAGGGGACGTTTTACAATGAGCAGTTCTTC.